These T cell receptor beta chains were read from a single sample in a study of blood T cells in healthy people across ages. TCRdb re-called the 5' RACE reads through MiXCR, storing one row per CDR3 protein. The table records roughly 2 million distinct CDR3 sequences, around half of them present only once. Sequenced input: blood. Receptors originate from a woman in her thirties or forties in good health. CDR3s include the opening cysteine and the closing phenylalanine or tryptophan. The order of the fields is CDR3 DNA, CDR3 protein, clone size, J gene, V gene, D gene. A D gene is named only where the DNA matches it firmly. For some rows the clone size is stated as once, few or many, or as a class when expanded; others skip it.

CDR3 DNA: TGTGCCAGCAGCCAAGTTCCTAGCGGGGGACAAGAGACCCAGTACTTC
CDR3 protein: CASSQVPSGGQETQYF
clone size: .
J gene: TRBJ2-5
V gene: TRBV3-1
D gene: TRBD2

CDR3 DNA: TGTGCCACCAGTGATTTTCGGGACAGCGGGGAGACCCAGTACTTC
CDR3 protein: CATSDFRDSGETQYF
clone size: .
J gene: TRBJ2-5
V gene: TRBV24-1
D gene: .

CDR3 DNA: TGTGCCAGCACCAGCCCGGGACCCATAACCTACAATGAGCAGTTCTTC
CDR3 protein: CASTSPGPITYNEQFF
clone size: .
J gene: TRBJ2-1
V gene: TRBV2
D gene: .

CDR3 DNA: TGTGCCAGCAGCAGCCGGAGGGTCGGGACAGATACGCAGTATTTT
CDR3 protein: CASSSRRVGTDTQYF
clone size: few
J gene: TRBJ2-3
V gene: TRBV7-8
D gene: .

CDR3 DNA: TGTGCCAGCAGCGTACTTTCCGGGACAGGGGTCAACAATGAGCAGTTCTTC
CDR3 protein: CASSVLSGTGVNNEQFF
clone size: .
J gene: TRBJ2-1
V gene: TRBV9
D gene: TRBD1

CDR3 DNA: TGCGCCAGCAGCCAGGTTCACAGCTCTGGGGCCAACGTCCTGACTTTC
CDR3 protein: CASSQVHSSGANVLTF
clone size: .
J gene: TRBJ2-6
V gene: TRBV4-1
D gene: .

CDR3 DNA: TGTGCCAGCAGTTGGGCCTCGGCCTACGAGCAGTACTTC
CDR3 protein: CASSWASAYEQYF
clone size: .
J gene: TRBJ2-7
V gene: TRBV12-3/TRBV12-4
D gene: .

CDR3 DNA: TGCGCCAGCAGCCGCGGGACAGGGGATTCCTATGGCTACACCTTC
CDR3 protein: CASSRGTGDSYGYTF
clone size: .
J gene: TRBJ1-2
V gene: TRBV4-3
D gene: TRBD1

CDR3 DNA: TGTGCCAGCAGGGTCGCAGGGGCGAAAAACATTCAGTACTTC
CDR3 protein: CASRVAGAKNIQYF
clone size: .
J gene: TRBJ2-4
V gene: TRBV27
D gene: .

CDR3 DNA: TGTGCCAGCAGCCAAGGACAGGGGGCAGGCACAGATACGCAGTATTTT
CDR3 protein: CASSQGQGAGTDTQYF
clone size: .
J gene: TRBJ2-3
V gene: TRBV4-2
D gene: TRBD1

CDR3 DNA: TGTGCCAGCAGTTACTCGAAGGGGTTTAACTATGGCTACACCTTC
CDR3 protein: CASSYSKGFNYGYTF
clone size: .
J gene: TRBJ1-2
V gene: TRBV6-2/TRBV6-3
D gene: .

CDR3 DNA: TGTGCCAGCAGCTTATCGTTTCCCGGGGGCTTTGCGAACACTGAAGCTTTCTTT
CDR3 protein: CASSLSFPGGFANTEAFF
clone size: .
J gene: TRBJ1-1
V gene: TRBV11-2
D gene: .

CDR3 DNA: TGTGCCAGCAGCCAATGGCAGGTCTACGAGCAGTACTTC
CDR3 protein: CASSQWQVYEQYF
clone size: few
J gene: TRBJ2-7
V gene: TRBV14
D gene: .

CDR3 DNA: TGTGCCAGCAGCTTACAGGGGGGGGGAGAAAAACTGTTTTTT
CDR3 protein: CASSLQGGGEKLFF
clone size: few
J gene: TRBJ1-4
V gene: TRBV7-2
D gene: TRBD1

CDR3 DNA: TGTGCTAGTGCCGCGGGACCGACTTCAGATACGCAGTATTTT
CDR3 protein: CASAAGPTSDTQYF
clone size: .
J gene: TRBJ2-3
V gene: TRBV12-5
D gene: .

CDR3 DNA: TGTGCCAGCAGGGCCGGGACAGATAACTATGGCTACACCTTC
CDR3 protein: CASRAGTDNYGYTF
clone size: .
J gene: TRBJ1-2
V gene: TRBV6-5
D gene: TRBD1

CDR3 DNA: TGTGCCAGCAGTTTACCGACAGGGGCCAATTCACCCCTCCACTTT
CDR3 protein: CASSLPTGANSPLHF
clone size: .
J gene: TRBJ1-6
V gene: TRBV28
D gene: TRBD1

CDR3 DNA: TGTGCCAGCAGAAGGGGTATTTTAGACACAGATACGCAGTATTTT
CDR3 protein: CASRRGILDTDTQYF
clone size: few
J gene: TRBJ2-3
V gene: TRBV6-2/TRBV6-3
D gene: .

CDR3 DNA: TGTGCCAGCAGCTCCTCGACTAGCTCGAGCAATGAGCAGTTCTTC
CDR3 protein: CASSSSTSSSNEQFF
clone size: few
J gene: TRBJ2-1
V gene: TRBV7-8
D gene: TRBD2

CDR3 DNA: TGTGCCAGCAGCCAAGGTCTTTGGGGGGACGGACGATCCTACGAGCAGTACTTC
CDR3 protein: CASSQGLWGDGRSYEQYF
clone size: few
J gene: TRBJ2-7
V gene: TRBV4-2
D gene: .

CDR3 DNA: TGTGCCAGCAGTAAACCGGGACAGAGCTCCTACGAGCAGTACTTC
CDR3 protein: CASSKPGQSSYEQYF
clone size: .
J gene: TRBJ2-7
V gene: TRBV6-5
D gene: TRBD1

CDR3 DNA: TGTGCCAGCAGTATGGGGACTACGTGGGGGGATGAGCAGTTCTTC
CDR3 protein: CASSMGTTWGDEQFF
clone size: .
J gene: TRBJ2-1
V gene: TRBV6-2/TRBV6-3
D gene: TRBD2

CDR3 DNA: TGTGCCAGCAGTAGTCAGGGGGCAAGTCAGCCCCAGCATTTT
CDR3 protein: CASSSQGASQPQHF
clone size: few
J gene: TRBJ1-5
V gene: TRBV12-3/TRBV12-4
D gene: TRBD1

CDR3 DNA: TGTGCCGGCTCCCACCTTGGGACTAGCGGGGGGTACAATGAGCAGTTCTTC
CDR3 protein: CAGSHLGTSGGYNEQFF
clone size: .
J gene: TRBJ2-1
V gene: TRBV18
D gene: TRBD2

CDR3 DNA: TGTGCCAGCAGCCAATTTTTTGGGGGGACTAGCGTACCCTACGAGCAGTACTTC
CDR3 protein: CASSQFFGGTSVPYEQYF
clone size: .
J gene: TRBJ2-7
V gene: TRBV4-2
D gene: TRBD2

CDR3 DNA: TGTGCCAGCAGCGTCCACCGGGACAGAAATATTAACTATGGCTACACCTTC
CDR3 protein: CASSVHRDRNINYGYTF
clone size: .
J gene: TRBJ1-2
V gene: TRBV7-9
D gene: TRBD1

CDR3 DNA: TGTGCCAGCAACTGGTACGGGGGCCCAGATACGCAGTATTTT
CDR3 protein: CASNWYGGPDTQYF
clone size: .
J gene: TRBJ2-3
V gene: TRBV7-2
D gene: .

CDR3 DNA: TGCAGTGCTAGAGATCTGGCGGCTTTCGAGGCCTACGAGCAGTACTTC
CDR3 protein: CSARDLAAFEAYEQYF
clone size: .
J gene: TRBJ2-7
V gene: TRBV20-1
D gene: .

CDR3 DNA: TGTGCCAGCAGTACCAACAGCCAGCATTTT
CDR3 protein: CASSTNSQHF
clone size: .
J gene: TRBJ1-5
V gene: TRBV28
D gene: .

CDR3 DNA: TGTGCCAGCAGTAAGACTCCAGATACGCAGTATTTT
CDR3 protein: CASSKTPDTQYF
clone size: .
J gene: TRBJ2-3
V gene: TRBV27
D gene: .

CDR3 DNA: TGCAGTGCTAGAGATCGCGGAGGGGGCGGCTATGGCTACACCTTC
CDR3 protein: CSARDRGGGGYGYTF
clone size: few
J gene: TRBJ1-2
V gene: TRBV20-1
D gene: TRBD1

CDR3 DNA: TGTGCCAGCACCCCACGGGACAGGGGATATTCACCCCTCCACTTT
CDR3 protein: CASTPRDRGYSPLHF
clone size: few
J gene: TRBJ1-6
V gene: TRBV6-2/TRBV6-3
D gene: TRBD1

CDR3 DNA: TGTGCCAGCAGCTTAGACGGTAGCGGGGGATACGAGCAGTACTTC
CDR3 protein: CASSLDGSGGYEQYF
clone size: .
J gene: TRBJ2-7
V gene: TRBV11-3
D gene: TRBD2

CDR3 DNA: TGTGCCAGCTCACCACCGGGTGACAGGGGGAGCTCCTACGAGCAGTACTTC
CDR3 protein: CASSPPGDRGSSYEQYF
clone size: few
J gene: TRBJ2-7
V gene: TRBV18
D gene: TRBD1

CDR3 DNA: TGTGCCAGCAGGAAACAGGGGGCGCATGGAAACATTCAGTACTTC
CDR3 protein: CASRKQGAHGNIQYF
clone size: .
J gene: TRBJ2-4
V gene: TRBV28
D gene: TRBD1

CDR3 DNA: TGTGCCAGCAGCCACCGGGCCGAAAATGAGCAGTTCTTC
CDR3 protein: CASSHRAENEQFF
clone size: few
J gene: TRBJ2-1
V gene: TRBV6-2/TRBV6-3
D gene: .

CDR3 DNA: TGTGCCAGCAGCGTAGACGGGACAGGGAGGTATGAAAAACTGTTTTTT
CDR3 protein: CASSVDGTGRYEKLFF
clone size: .
J gene: TRBJ1-4
V gene: TRBV9
D gene: TRBD1

CDR3 DNA: TGTGCCAGCAGAGGCGCGCAGGCCTCCAATACGCGGTATTTT
CDR3 protein: CASRGAQASNTRYF
clone size: .
J gene: TRBJ2-3
V gene: TRBV6-1
D gene: .

CDR3 DNA: TGTGCCAGCAGCTTAGCGCCCAGTCGAAGGGGTGAAAAACTGTTTTTT
CDR3 protein: CASSLAPSRRGEKLFF
clone size: .
J gene: TRBJ1-4
V gene: TRBV7-2
D gene: .

CDR3 DNA: TGTGCCAGCAGAGTGGGGGGCAATGAGCAGTTCTTC
CDR3 protein: CASRVGGNEQFF
clone size: few
J gene: TRBJ2-1
V gene: TRBV5-6
D gene: .

CDR3 DNA: TGCAGTGCCCGAAGCCAGCTCTATGGCTACACCTTC
CDR3 protein: CSARSQLYGYTF
clone size: few
J gene: TRBJ1-2
V gene: TRBV20-1
D gene: .

CDR3 DNA: TGTGCCAGCAGCTTGGGGGACATACGTCCAGATACGCAGTATTTT
CDR3 protein: CASSLGDIRPDTQYF
clone size: .
J gene: TRBJ2-3
V gene: TRBV5-5
D gene: .

CDR3 DNA: TGTGCCAGCAGTTTAGAAAGGCCGGGACAGGGGTTCGGCAAGACCCAGTACTTC
CDR3 protein: CASSLERPGQGFGKTQYF
clone size: few
J gene: TRBJ2-5
V gene: TRBV27
D gene: TRBD1